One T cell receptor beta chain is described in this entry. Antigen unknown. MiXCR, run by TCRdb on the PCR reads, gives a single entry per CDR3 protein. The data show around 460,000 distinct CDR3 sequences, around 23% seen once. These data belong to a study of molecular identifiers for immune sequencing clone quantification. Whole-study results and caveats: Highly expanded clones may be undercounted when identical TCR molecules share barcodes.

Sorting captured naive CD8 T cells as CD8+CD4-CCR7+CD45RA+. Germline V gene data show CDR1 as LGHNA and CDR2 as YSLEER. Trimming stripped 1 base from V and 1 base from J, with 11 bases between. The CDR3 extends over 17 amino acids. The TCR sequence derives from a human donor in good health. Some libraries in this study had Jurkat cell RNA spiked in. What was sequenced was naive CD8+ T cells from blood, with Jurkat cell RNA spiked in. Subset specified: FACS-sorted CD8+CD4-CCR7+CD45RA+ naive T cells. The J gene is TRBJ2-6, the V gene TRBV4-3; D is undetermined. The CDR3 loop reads CASSQVLRLSGANVLTF. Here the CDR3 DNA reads TGCGCCAGCAGCCAAGTATTGCGCCTTTCTGGGGCCAACGTCCTGACTTTC.